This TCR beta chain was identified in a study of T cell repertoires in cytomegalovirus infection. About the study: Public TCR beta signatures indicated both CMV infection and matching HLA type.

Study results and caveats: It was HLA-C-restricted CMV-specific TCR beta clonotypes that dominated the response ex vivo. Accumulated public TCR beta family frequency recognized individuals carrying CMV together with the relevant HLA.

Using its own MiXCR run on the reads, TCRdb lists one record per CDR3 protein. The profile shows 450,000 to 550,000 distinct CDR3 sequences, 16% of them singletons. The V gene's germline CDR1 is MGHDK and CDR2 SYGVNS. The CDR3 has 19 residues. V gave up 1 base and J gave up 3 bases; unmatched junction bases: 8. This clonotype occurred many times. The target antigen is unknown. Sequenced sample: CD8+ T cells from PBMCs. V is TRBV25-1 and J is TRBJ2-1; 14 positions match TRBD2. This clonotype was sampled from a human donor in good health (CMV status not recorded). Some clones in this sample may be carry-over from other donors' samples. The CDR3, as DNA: TGTGCCAGCAGTGAATGGGGGACTAGCGGGAGTCTCGGCTACAATGAGCAGTTCTTC. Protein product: CASSEWGTSGSLGYNEQFF.